These 4 T cell receptor beta chains came from one sample sequenced in a study of post-analysis software for immune sequencing data. General study results and limits: In patients, TRBV5-6, TRBV5-1 and TRBV20-1 belonged to roughly five TRBV segments found more frequently than in controls.

Included in the TCR beta cDNA libraries were unique molecular identifiers. TCRdb ran MiXCR on the PCR reads and lists one entry per CDR3 protein. This table holds approximately 660,000 distinct CDR3 sequences, about 60% found once. No antigen is known for these receptors. The sequenced sample was blood. These receptors came from a girl aged 2-10 years with multiple sclerosis.

A few counts support this clonotype. This chain uses TRBV12-3 or TRBV12-4 with TRBJ1-4; D is undetermined. The CDR3 contains 13 residues. The V end was cut by 10 bases, the J end by 3 bases, with 12 bases between. The DNA for the CDR3 is TGTGCCACCCAACGGTCGCCTAATGAAAAACTGTTTTTT. Translated, it gives CATQRSPNEKLFF.

The chain employs TRBV25-1 and TRBJ2-3; 8 nucleotides match TRBD1. Trimming cost V 3 bases and J 6 bases; bases outside gene matches: 8. The germline CDR1 and CDR2 sequences are MGHDK and SYGVNS. CDR3 size: 15 residues. CDR3 nucleotides: TGTGCCAGCAGTGAGCACAGGGGGGAAAGGGATACGCAGTATTTT. Its translation: CASSEHRGERDTQYF.

CDR3 nucleotides: TGCGCCAGCAGCTCCGGCAGCCACAATGAGCAGTTCTTC. Translated: CASSSGSHNEQFF. This chain links TRBV5-1 with TRBJ2-1; no clear D gene. Germline-derived CDR1 and CDR2 are SGHRS and YFSETQ. The CDR3 is made up of 13 amino acids. The V end lost 3 bases, the J end lost 5 bases, and 9 bases lay between the germline ends.

This clonotype was counted only a few times. The V and J genes are TRBV20-1 and TRBJ2-5; possible D gene TRBD2, 5 bases. V lost 0 bases, J lost 5 bases, and 13 bases lay in between. From germline, CDR1 is DFQATT and CDR2 SNEGSKA (reference sequence). The CDR3 is 14 amino acids. CDR3 sequence reads: CSARDRAGMETQYF. In DNA form, the CDR3 reads TGCAGTGCTAGAGATCGGGCGGGCATGGAGACCCAGTACTTC.